This T cell receptor beta chain came from a study of T cell changes during pregnancy in multiple sclerosis (dated by TCRdb to 2018 to 2020). Describing the broader study: Changes in the T cell repertoire over the course of pregnancy were examined in this study in women with multiple sclerosis.

The CDR1 and CDR2 encoded by the germline V gene are SGHVS and FQNEAQ. The CDR3, cysteine through phenylalanine, is 13 amino acids long. The read is trimmed to its CDR3 DNA, 39 bases read in frame from base 1. Relative to germline, V is 0 bases shorter and J is 8 bases shorter, with 10 bases between their ends. Library creation used the immunoSEQ multiplex PCR assay. This is the immuneACCESS table as TCRdb keeps it, with only in-frame sequences that have V and J called. A part of the clones is gone; compared with another copy, unresolved V genes explain less than half, and the rest is unexplained. Across this sample there are roughly 48,000 clones, with around 94% seen only once. Around 0.25% of the sample lies in the top ten. With respect to this clone: Its antigen is unknown. The record has no base qualities; no much larger clone is one base away.

This TCR came from a female donor with multiple sclerosis, enrolled in a pregnancy study. Sequencing was performed on CD4+ T cells from peripheral blood mononuclear cells, taken in the third trimester of pregnancy. The rearrangement joined TRBV7-8 to TRBJ1-2; perhaps TRBD1 is the D gene, with 6 bases matching. The sequence in DNA is TGTGCCAGCAGCTTAGCCGGACAGTGGGGCTACACCTTC. This sequence encodes CASSLAGQWGYTF. When the CDR3 is completed using the reference TRBV7-8 and TRBJ1-2 genes on either side, the full variable domain is GAGVSQSPRYKVAKRGQDVALRCDPISGHVSLFWYQQALGQGPEFLTYFQNEAQLDKSGLPSDRFFAERPEGSVSTLKIQRTQQEDSAVYLCASSLAGQWGYTFGSGTRLTVV.